This T cell receptor beta chain was captured by sequencing in a study of T cells in Graves' hyperthyroidism and ophthalmopathy. Looked up from germline, CDR1 is SGHTA and CDR2 is FQGNSA. V lost 11 bases, J lost 11 bases, and 18 bases lay in between. The CDR3 has 12 residues. The study based diagnoses on clinical symptoms, serum thyroxine and TRAb, thyroid ultrasound and orbital computed tomography. PBMCs stemmed from about 9.7 ml fresh peripheral blood. This clonotype occurred once. Amplification yielded TCR beta CDR3 regions, with RNA transcripts as the source. HTBI primers drove first-round RT-PCR of the TCR CDR3. One entry per CDR3 protein results from TCRdb running MiXCR on the multiplex PCR reads. The sample lists around 350,000 distinct CDR3 sequences, roughly 15% seen once, with roughly a fifth in the top ten.

V gene TRBV7-2 combines with J gene TRBJ1-4; D gene ambiguous. Sequences were obtained from blood. This sequence was found in a woman aged 60 to 75 with Graves' ophthalmopathy. In nucleotides, the CDR3 is TGTGCCTGGACCAGGACGGGCCGGAAACTGTTTTTT. It codes for CAWTRTGRKLFF.